This T cell receptor beta chain came from a study of long-term antiretroviral therapy in people with HIV. Per the germline V gene, CDR1 is SGHTA and CDR2 is FQGTGA. The ends were cut back, 2 bases at V and 0 bases at J, with 4 bases in the middle. The CDR3 spans 13 residues. Survey-level immunoSEQ v3.0 assays were run. Method: immunoSEQ multiplex PCR; TCRdb's copy keeps in-frame clones and lacks some. The sample lists 25,000 to 35,000 clones, roughly 95% seen once, with around 2% in the top ten. This TCR was recovered from a man younger than 40 with HIV. Sequences were derived from unsorted PBMCs, sampled around 6.6 years after starting antiretroviral therapy. The rearrangement joins TRBV7-3 to TRBJ1-1; D is ambiguous. CDR3 DNA: TGTGCCAGCAGCTTATCTGTGAACACTGAAGCTTTCTTT. It specifies CASSLSVNTEAFF.